This T cell receptor beta chain is drawn from a study of T cells in Graves' hyperthyroidism and ophthalmopathy. Study-wide results and caveats: With a median lead of 6.5 months before onset, the model predicted ophthalmopathy. Most thyroid clonotypes expanded above 0.001 were also detected in blood.

The TCR beta CDR3 regions underwent amplification using RNA transcripts as the source. The TCR CDR3 was amplified in a first-round RT-PCR using the HTBI primer set. MiXCR, applied by TCRdb to the multiplex PCR reads, yields one record per CDR3 protein. The sample lists 400,000 or so distinct CDR3 sequences, about 14% seen once, with around 30% in the top ten. As to this clonotype: Its antigen is not identified.

V lost 5 bases and J lost 2; bases outside the gene matches: 5. The CDR3 has 13 residues. CDR1 is DFQATT, CDR2 SNEGSKA, per germline (reference sequence). Diagnostic assessment was based on clinical symptoms, serum thyroxine and TRAb, thyroid ultrasound and orbital computed tomography. Input material: blood. The gene calls are TRBV20-1 and TRBJ2-5; 7 bases line up with TRBD1. The sequence came from a man aged 45-60 years with Graves' ophthalmopathy. This CDR3 reads CSADGQAQETQYF. The CDR3 DNA follows: TGCAGTGCTGACGGACAGGCACAAGAGACCCAGTACTTC.